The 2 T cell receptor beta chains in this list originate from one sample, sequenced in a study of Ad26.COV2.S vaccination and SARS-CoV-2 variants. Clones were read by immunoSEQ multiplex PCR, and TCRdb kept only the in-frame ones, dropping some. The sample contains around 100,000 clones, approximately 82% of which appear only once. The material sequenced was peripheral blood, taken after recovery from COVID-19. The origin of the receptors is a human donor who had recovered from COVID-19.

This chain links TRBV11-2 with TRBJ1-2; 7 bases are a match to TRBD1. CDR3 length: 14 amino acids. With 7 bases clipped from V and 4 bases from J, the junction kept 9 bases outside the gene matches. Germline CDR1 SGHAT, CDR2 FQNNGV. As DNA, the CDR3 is TGTGCCAGCACCAACTACAGGGGTACCTATGGCTACACCTTC. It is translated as CASTNYRGTYGYTF.

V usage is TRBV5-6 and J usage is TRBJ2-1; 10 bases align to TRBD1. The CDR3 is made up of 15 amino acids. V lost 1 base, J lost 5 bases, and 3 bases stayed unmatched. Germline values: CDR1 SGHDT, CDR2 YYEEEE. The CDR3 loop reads CASSLIGTGDNEQFF. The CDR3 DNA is TGTGCCAGCAGCTTGATCGGGACAGGGGACAATGAGCAGTTCTTC.